A selection of T cell receptor beta chains follows, all from one sample in a study of cytomegalovirus exposure and HLA in healthy donors. The assay was immunoSEQ multiplex PCR, and TCRdb's table has in-frame clones only and misses some. In the table there are 100,000 to 120,000 clones, approximately 88% of which are singletons. Sequenced: PBMCs. These receptors originate from a young woman in good health and CMV-seropositive. Both conserved end residues are part of each CDR3. A D gene is named only where the DNA matches it firmly. The size entry is marked missing in some rows and otherwise reads once, few, many or a size class.

size: .; J: TRBJ2-7; D: .; V: TRBV28; DNA: TGTGCCAGCACGACTGTGCTAGCCTACGAGCAGTACTTC; CDR3: CASTTVLAYEQYF
size: .; J: TRBJ2-7; D: TRBD1; V: TRBV9; DNA: TGTGCCAGCAGCGCCACAGGGGGCTCAGAGCAGTACTTC; CDR3: CASSATGGSEQYF
size: .; J: TRBJ1-6; D: .; V: TRBV27; DNA: TGTGCCAGCAGTTTCGGACTAGGACCTTCACCCCTCCACTTT; CDR3: CASSFGLGPSPLHF
size: .; J: TRBJ2-7; D: TRBD1; V: TRBV2; DNA: TGTGCCAGCAGGTCCGGGACAGGGGGGTACGAGCAGTACTTC; CDR3: CASRSGTGGYEQYF
size: many; J: TRBJ1-3; D: TRBD1; V: TRBV2; DNA: TGTGCCAGCAGTGAGGGACAGGGAAGAAACACCATATATTTT; CDR3: CASSEGQGRNTIYF
size: .; J: TRBJ2-2; D: .; V: TRBV4-3; DNA: TGCGCCAGCAGCCAGAGAGACAGGCGGGCCGGGGAGCTGTTTTTT; CDR3: CASSQRDRRAGELFF
size: .; J: TRBJ2-5; D: TRBD1; V: TRBV4-3; DNA: TGCGCCAGCAGCCGGAATAGGGGGCCAGAGACCCAGTACTTC; CDR3: CASSRNRGPETQYF
size: .; J: TRBJ1-1; D: .; V: TRBV27; DNA: TGTGTCAGCCAGGGGAACACTGAAGCTTTCTTT; CDR3: CVSQGNTEAFF
size: .; J: TRBJ1-2; D: TRBD1; V: TRBV7-9; DNA: TGTGCCAGCAGCTTGGGACAGGGGACCAATTATGGCTACACCTTC; CDR3: CASSLGQGTNYGYTF
size: .; J: TRBJ2-3; D: TRBD1; V: TRBV9; DNA: TGTGCCAGCAGCGTGGGGGACAGCCGCACAGATACGCAGTATTTT; CDR3: CASSVGDSRTDTQYF
size: .; J: TRBJ1-5; D: TRBD1; V: TRBV6-6; DNA: TGTGCCAGCAGTCCCCTGGGGCAGGGGGATCAGCCCCAGCATTTT; CDR3: CASSPLGQGDQPQHF
size: .; J: TRBJ2-4; D: TRBD2; V: TRBV5-1; DNA: TGCGCCAGCAGCCCCGGGGGGGCCAAAAACATTCAGTACTTC; CDR3: CASSPGGAKNIQYF
size: .; J: TRBJ2-2; D: .; V: TRBV4-2; DNA: TGTGCCAGCAGCCAGCCCAGGGGTTCCGGGGAGCTGTTTTTT; CDR3: CASSQPRGSGELFF
size: .; J: TRBJ2-5; D: TRBD2; V: TRBV18; DNA: TGTGCCAGCTCCATAAAGCCTAGCGGTCAAGAGACCCAGTACTTC; CDR3: CASSIKPSGQETQYF
size: .; J: TRBJ2-7; D: .; V: TRBV5-6; DNA: TGTGCCAGCAGCTCAGGGACTCACTCCTACGAGCAGTACTTC; CDR3: CASSSGTHSYEQYF
size: .; J: TRBJ1-2; D: .; V: TRBV29-1; DNA: TGCAGCGCAGAGGGAGGGGTTCACTATGGCTACACCTTC; CDR3: CSAEGGVHYGYTF
size: .; J: TRBJ2-3; D: .; V: TRBV9; DNA: TGTGCCAGCAGCGTAGGTGAGGGAAGCACAGATACGCAGTATTTT; CDR3: CASSVGEGSTDTQYF
size: .; J: TRBJ1-1; D: TRBD1; V: TRBV7-9; DNA: TGTGCCAGCAGCCGCGGGACAGTTAGTGAAGCTTTCTTT; CDR3: CASSRGTVSEAFF
size: .; J: TRBJ1-1; D: .; V: TRBV7-2; DNA: TGTGCCAGCAGCTCGAGGGAAACTGAAGCTTTCTTT; CDR3: CASSSRETEAFF
size: .; J: TRBJ1-5; D: .; V: TRBV2; DNA: TGTGCCAGCAGCCAAAACCCCCGGCAGCCCCAGCATTTT; CDR3: CASSQNPRQPQHF
size: .; J: TRBJ2-2; D: .; V: TRBV6-5; DNA: TGTGGGGCGCGCGCAGTGACCGGGGAGCTGTTTTTT; CDR3: CGARAVTGELFF
size: .; J: TRBJ2-7; D: .; V: TRBV10-3; DNA: TGTGCCATCAGTGAGCCACAAGGGGGAAAAGGGTACGAGCAGTACTTC; CDR3: CAISEPQGGKGYEQYF
size: .; J: TRBJ1-2; D: .; V: TRBV4-1; DNA: TGCGCCAGCAGCCAACCCCTTGGCAACTATGGCTACACCTTC; CDR3: CASSQPLGNYGYTF
size: .; J: TRBJ1-2; D: TRBD1; V: TRBV28; DNA: TGTGCCAGCAGTTCTCGGACAGGGCAGGGCTACACCTTC; CDR3: CASSSRTGQGYTF
size: .; J: TRBJ2-7; D: .; V: TRBV5-6; DNA: TGTGCCAGCACCAAAGGCGGCATTTACGAGCAGTACTTC; CDR3: CASTKGGIYEQYF
size: .; J: TRBJ1-1; D: .; V: TRBV11-2; DNA: TGTGCCAGCAGCTTAGACGGCGCGGGGAACACTGAAGCTTTCTTT; CDR3: CASSLDGAGNTEAFF
size: .; J: TRBJ1-1; D: .; V: TRBV30; DNA: TGTGCCTGGGGGGCAAGCGCTGAAGCTTTCTTT; CDR3: CAWGASAEAFF
size: few; J: TRBJ2-7; D: .; V: TRBV7-9; DNA: TGTGCCAGCAGCTTAGGGGAGACGGAGCAGTACTTC; CDR3: CASSLGETEQYF
size: .; J: TRBJ2-5; D: TRBD2; V: TRBV5-4; DNA: TGTGCCAGCAGCTTGTCTAGCGGGGGGGCCTGGGAGACCCAGTACTTC; CDR3: CASSLSSGGAWETQYF
size: .; J: TRBJ2-7; D: TRBD1; V: TRBV29-1; DNA: TGCAGCGTTTCCGGGACAGGGCTTTACGAGCAGTACTTC; CDR3: CSVSGTGLYEQYF
size: once; J: TRBJ2-2; D: .; V: TRBV28; DNA: TGTGCCAGCAGTCCGTGGCAGGCTTACACCGGGGAGCTGTTTTTT; CDR3: CASSPWQAYTGELFF
size: once; J: TRBJ2-5; D: TRBD2; V: TRBV5-1; DNA: TGCGCCAGCAGCCAGGGACTAGTACGGAAGGAGACCCAGTACTTC; CDR3: CASSQGLVRKETQYF
size: .; J: TRBJ2-7; D: .; V: TRBV20-1; DNA: TGCAGTGCTCGCAGGCTGACCGAGCAGTACTTC; CDR3: CSARRLTEQYF
size: .; J: TRBJ2-1; D: TRBD2; V: TRBV5-1; DNA: TGCGCCAGCAGCAACGGGGGGTCCTCCTCCTACAATGAGCAGTTCTTC; CDR3: CASSNGGSSSYNEQFF
size: .; J: TRBJ1-2; D: TRBD1; V: TRBV5-4; DNA: TGTGCCAGCAGCATAGGACAGGGTCGGGGAGCCTATGGCTACACCTTC; CDR3: CASSIGQGRGAYGYTF
size: .; J: TRBJ1-1; D: TRBD1; V: TRBV5-1; DNA: TGCGCCAGCAGCTCGACAGGGGGCAGGGACACTGAAGCTTTCTTT; CDR3: CASSSTGGRDTEAFF
size: .; J: TRBJ2-2; D: .; V: TRBV28; DNA: TGTGCCAGCAGCCAAGGGGACGGGGAGCTGTTTTTT; CDR3: CASSQGDGELFF
size: .; J: TRBJ2-1; D: TRBD2; V: TRBV27; DNA: TGTGCCAGCAGTTTATTCGCGGGGGAGGGTTACAATGAGCAGTTCTTC; CDR3: CASSLFAGEGYNEQFF
size: .; J: TRBJ2-1; D: TRBD2; V: TRBV9; DNA: TGTGCCAGCAGCGTAGCGGGGGGGGTCTCCTACAATGAGCAGTTCTTC; CDR3: CASSVAGGVSYNEQFF